The 19 T cell receptor beta chains presented below share a single source sample, sequenced in a study of CD8+CD57+ T cells in acquired aplastic anemia. TCR beta VDJ and CDR3 were profiled, and genomic DNA was the template. From the reads, TCRdb called clonotypes with MiXCR, one entry per CDR3 protein. The sample contains about 210,000 distinct CDR3 sequences, approximately 35% of which appear only once. Sequenced material: sorted CD4+, CD8+, or CD8+CD57+ T cells (not recorded which) from PBMCs. The receptor set was obtained from a human donor in good health, serving as a control.

This clonotype was counted ten times or more. V usage is TRBV20-1 and J usage is TRBJ1-4; a possible D gene is TRBD1 (5 bases). The CDR3 is 13 amino acids. The ends were cut back, 5 bases at V and 3 bases at J, with 10 bases in the middle. Germline V gives CDR1 DFQATT, CDR2 SNEGSKA (reference sequence). The CDR3: CSALRQPNEKLFF. The CDR3, as DNA: TGCAGTGCTCTCCGACAGCCTAATGAAAAACTGTTTTTT.

The J gene is TRBJ2-7, the V gene TRBV27, with D perhaps matching TRBD1 or TRBD2 (6 bases each). Trimming cost V 5 bases and J 5 bases, with 16 bases left between them. The CDR3 extends over 14 amino acids. Germline lookup yields CDR1 MNHEY and CDR2 SMNVEV (reference sequence). The CDR3: CASSPLGGSDEQYF. The CDR3 region has the DNA TGTGCCAGCAGTCCCCTCGGGGGCTCAGACGAGCAGTACTTC.

On this clonotype: Its ends do not fully match the called genes, so a read error is possible. The V call is TRBV5-4, the J call TRBJ1-2, with D maybe TRBD1 (6 bases). The CDR3 extends over 13 amino acids. CDR1 and CDR2 from the germline V gene are SGHNT and YYREEE (reference sequence). In DNA, the CDR3 is TGTGCCAGCAGCTCTGGACAGAACTGTGGCTACACCTTC. Its translation: CASSSGQNCGYTF.

This clonotype has ten or more counts. V gene TRBV19 combines with J gene TRBJ1-2; D is unclear. The CDR3 has 15 residues. Germline assignment: CDR1 LNHDA and CDR2 SQIVND (reference sequence). With 3 bases removed from V and 2 bases from J, the gap between germline ends came to 13 bases. The CDR3 protein is CASSILSQINYGYTF. The DNA for the CDR3 is TGTGCCAGTAGTATCTTGTCACAGATCAACTATGGCTACACCTTC. The full variable domain, in which reference TRBV19 and TRBJ1-2 provide the parts outside the CDR3, is DGGITQSPKYLFRKEGQNVTLSCEQNLNHDAMYWYRQDPGQGLRLIYYSQIVNDFQKGDIAEGYSVSREKKESFPLTVTSAQKNPTAFYLCASSILSQINYGYTFGSGTRLTVV.

A remark on this clonotype: This may arise from a read error, as a much more abundant clone is one base away. V is TRBV5-4 and J is TRBJ1-2; the match to TRBD1 covers 7 bases. Germline V lookup: CDR1 SGHNT, CDR2 YYREEE (reference sequence). The CDR3 loop spans 15 amino acids. The CDR3: CASGFEGAFTYGYTF. CDR3 DNA sequence: TGTGCCAGCGGCTTTGAGGGGGCTTTTACCTATGGCTACACCTTC.

This clonotype has a handful of counts. The rearrangement uses TRBV24-1 and TRBJ2-1; D may correspond to TRBD1 or TRBD2 (5 bases each). This CDR3 has 17 amino acids. Trimming pared 4 bases from V and 0 bases from J, leaving 15 bases between. From germline, CDR1 is KGHDR and CDR2 SFDVKD. CDR3 in DNA: TGTGCCACCAGTGAAATCCGGCCAGGGAGCTCCTACAATGAGCAGTTCTTC. Its translation: CATSEIRPGSSYNEQFF.

The chain combines TRBV19 with TRBJ2-3; D perhaps matches TRBD1 (6 bases). The CDR3 has 15 amino acids. Germline loops: CDR1 LNHDA, CDR2 SQIVND (reference sequence). V was pared by 4 bases and J by 0 bases, with 11 bases between. CDR3: CASSKTGQSTDTQYF. CDR3 DNA: TGTGCCAGTAGTAAAACTGGACAGAGCACAGATACGCAGTATTTT.

This clonotype came up many times. The J gene is TRBJ2-5, the V gene TRBV29-1; TRBD1 matches 10 bases. The V segment lost 5 bases and the J segment 5 bases; nucleotides outside the gene matches: 5. The V gene's germline CDR1 is SQVTM and CDR2 ANQGSEA. This CDR3 is 13 amino acids long. The CDR3 is CSVTGQGLETQYF. The CDR3 DNA follows: TGCAGCGTTACGGGACAGGGGTTGGAGACCCAGTACTTC.

This clonotype was detected ten times or more. V and J are TRBV7-2 and TRBJ2-2; D is uncertain. V was trimmed by 1 base and J by 2 bases, leaving 8 bases between them. This CDR3 is built from 15 residues. CDR1 and CDR2 (germline): SGHTA, FQGNSA. Written as DNA, the CDR3 is TGTGCCAGCAGCTTAGGGGCGTACAACACCGGGGAGCTGTTTTTT. Its translation is CASSLGAYNTGELFF. Complete variable domain (other parts from reference TRBV7-2 and TRBJ2-2): GAGVSQSPSNKVTEKGKDVELRCDPISGHTALYWYRQSLGQGLEFLIYFQGNSAPDKSGLPSDRFSAERTGGSVSTLTIQRTQQEDSAVYLCASSLGAYNTGELFFGEGSRLTVL.

Of note for this clonotype: A clone one base away is much larger, so this may be a read error. The rearrangement joins TRBV6-1 to TRBJ1-2; no definite D call. Germline CDR1 MNHNS, CDR2 SASEGT. V was clipped by 1 base and J by 4 bases, with 7 bases between them. The CDR3 spans 13 residues. CDR3 in amino acids: CASSEVAAYGYTF. CDR3 bases: TGTGCCAGCAGTGAAGTGGCGGCCTATGGCTACACCTTC.

The rearrangement uses TRBV19 and TRBJ1-2; 12 bases match TRBD1. J gave up 5 bases and V 7 bases, and 5 bases lay outside the gene matches. The CDR3 totals 14 residues. The germline gives CDR1 LNHDA, CDR2 SQIVND (reference sequence). The CDR3: CASKGTGGGYGYTF. Here the CDR3 DNA reads TGTGCCAGTAAGGGGACAGGGGGCGGGTATGGCTACACCTTC.

This clonotype was counted ten times or more. The chain carries TRBV10-3 and TRBJ2-7, with a weak D call TRBD2 (6 bases). Between the trimmed V and J ends, which lost 8 bases and 1 base, there was a span of 9 bases. The CDR3 is made up of 12 amino acids. The germline V gene encodes CDR1 ENHRY and CDR2 SYGVKD. CDR3 amino acids: CAIYSGSYEQYF. CDR3 bases: TGTGCCATCTATAGCGGATCCTACGAGCAGTACTTC.

A remark on this clonotype: A much larger clonotype is one base distant, so this may be a read error. V usage is TRBV20-1 and J usage is TRBJ1-2; a possible D gene is TRBD1 (5 bases). The length of the CDR3 is 13 residues. The germline gives CDR1 DFQATT, CDR2 SNEGSKA (reference sequence). Trimming stripped 1 base from V and 4 bases from J, with 10 bases between. Written as DNA, the CDR3 is TGCAGTGCTAGAGGAGAGGGGTTCTATGGCTACACCTTC. This encodes CSARGEGFYGYTF.

V is TRBV12-3 or TRBV12-4 and J is TRBJ2-2; D unresolved. The CDR3 is 14 amino acids. The V and J ends lost 1 base and 3 bases respectively, with 6 bases between them. This CDR3 is CASSLVGYTGELFF. For the CDR3, the DNA is TGTGCCAGCAGTTTAGTAGGGTACACCGGGGAGCTGTTTTTT.

The table lists this clonotype with many counts. The chain joins TRBV12-3 or TRBV12-4 to TRBJ1-5; unclear D gene. Deletions cut 7 bases from V and 4 bases from J, with 11 bases between. The CDR3 consists of 13 residues. In nucleotides, the CDR3 is TGTGCCAGCACCGGACGGCGAAATCAGCCCCAGCATTTT. Amino acid sequence: CASTGRRNQPQHF.

The chain employs TRBV7-8 and TRBJ1-2; D might be TRBD1 (5 bases). Germline assignment: CDR1 SGHVS and CDR2 FQNEAQ. The CDR3 runs 12 residues. Trimming shortened V by 1 base and J by 7 bases, and 7 bases separated the two germline ends. The chain's CDR3 is CASSLEGFGYTF. In DNA form, the CDR3 reads TGTGCCAGCAGCTTAGAGGGGTTTGGCTACACCTTC.

This chain connects TRBV29-1 to TRBJ2-7; 7 positions agree with TRBD1. Germline V gene lookup returns CDR1 SQVTM and CDR2 ANQGSEA. CDR3 length equals 13 residues. V shed 4 bases and J 3 bases; nucleotides not matched to a gene: 6. The CDR3 is CSVARTGGYEQYF. The CDR3 DNA follows: TGCAGCGTTGCTCGGACAGGCGGCTACGAGCAGTACTTC.

This clonotype was seen only once. It may be a read error: a sequence one base away is much more abundant. The genes are TRBV20-1 and TRBJ1-5, with a tentative D call TRBD1 (5 bases). Deletions cut 3 bases from V and 0 bases from J, with 15 bases between. Germline V lookup: CDR1 DFQATT, CDR2 SNEGSKA (reference sequence). The CDR3 spans 16 residues. The CDR3 protein is CSASTLSGCSNQPQHF. DNA for the CDR3: TGCAGTGCTAGTACCTTGTCAGGGTGTAGCAATCAGCCCCAGCATTTT.

Many counts were recorded for this clonotype. This sequence joins TRBV2 and TRBJ1-6; no definite D call. The CDR3 totals 14 residues. CDR1 is SNHLY and CDR2 is FYNNEI in the germline V gene. V shed 4 bases and J shed 3 bases, with 7 bases lying between them. DNA of the CDR3: TGTGCCAGCAGTGCTCAGAACTATAATTCACCCCTCCACTTT. It is translated as CASSAQNYNSPLHF. Together with reference TRBV2 and TRBJ1-6, the CDR3 gives the full variable domain: EPEVTQTPSHQVTQMGQEVILRCVPISNHLYFYWYRQILGQKVEFLVSFYNNEISEKSEIFDDQFSVERPDGSNFTLKIRSTKLEDSAMYFCASSAQNYNSPLHFGNGTRLTVT.